This T cell receptor (beta chain) was sequenced during a study of OX40 agonist ivuxolimab in advanced cancers. Concerning the study at large: Ivuxolimab, which targeted the costimulatory receptor OX40 (CD134), was an agonistic, fully human IgG2 monoclonal antibody. Intravenous ivuxolimab was administered to patients every 2 weeks at six dose levels: 0.01, 0.1, 0.3, 1.5, 3 and 10 mg/kg. Of the roughly 52 dose-escalation patients, hepatocellular carcinoma was present in about 20, melanoma in around 15, renal cell carcinoma in 9 and head and neck cancer in 9. The dose-escalation cohort was around 84% male with a mean age of approximately 59 years, ranging from roughly 20 to 80. Patients were allowed to have had prior anti-PD-1, anti-PD-L1 or anti-CTLA-4 therapy, and around 43% of the dose-escalation patients had been treated with checkpoint inhibitors. Partial responses were achieved by three dose-escalation patients, of whom one had hepatocellular carcinoma and two had cutaneous melanoma. The purpose of peripheral TCRbeta sequencing was to test whether ivuxolimab changed TCR sequence diversity and led to clonal T-cell expansion. The monotherapy dose-escalation portion (N of about 57 patients) of the phase I ivuxolimab trial is reported in the paper. Study-wide findings and limitations: Low levels of normalized T-cell clonal expansion were also seen in some nonresponding patients. In the 0.1-3.0 mg/kg groups, partial responders were among the patients with the lowest normalized peripheral clonal expansion, particularly in CD8+ T cells. Clonal expansion of both CD4+ and CD8+ blood T cells was observed from baseline to week 6 at doses 0.1 to 3.0 mg/kg. The antigen specificity of the clonally expanded peripheral T cells was not determined. After ivuxolimab, CD8+ T cells had more expanded clones than CD4+ T cells on average.

As for this clone: The specificity of this receptor is unknown. Base qualities are missing; no much larger clone stands one base away.

The trial excluded patients who had a history of autoimmune disease or who were on systemic immunosuppression. In every dose cohort, peripheral blood was drawn for TCR sequencing at baseline, cycle 4 day 1, and cycle 7 day 1. Samples were obtained from an open-label, multicenter, first-in-human phase I dose-escalation trial of ivuxolimab. Adults with locally advanced or metastatic melanoma, renal cell, hepatocellular, or head and neck squamous cell carcinoma were enrolled in the trial. Before TCR sequencing, CD4+ T cells and CD8+ T cells from peripheral blood were sorted into separate populations. To sequence the TCRbeta CDR3 region, genomic DNA was isolated from the sorted cells. TCRbeta CDR3 regions were sequenced using the immunoSEQ Assay. The table was pulled from immuneACCESS by TCRdb, which kept in-frame rearrangements only. Such tables lose some clones; where checked, under half of the loss comes from unresolved V genes, and the rest has no known cause. The sample table contains tens of thousands of clones; only one count was recorded for around 80% of them. The ten largest make up more than 1.5% of the sample.

Here V drops 3 bases and J drops 3 bases, and the junction holds 3 bases not matched to any gene. Sequences SGDLS (CDR1) and YYNGEE (CDR2) are obtained from the germline V gene. There are 16 amino acids in the CDR3, from cysteine to phenylalanine inclusive. The CDR3 DNA has 48 bases and is translated from base 1. The chain is made from TRBV9 and TRBJ2-3, and 14 bases in between align with TRBD2. This TCR came from an adult with an advanced solid tumor such as melanoma, head and neck, liver or kidney cancer. The material was CD4+ or CD8+ T cells sorted from blood, obtained in a trial of the OX40 agonist ivuxolimab. The nucleotide sequence reads TGTGCCAGCAGCGCGGGACTAGCGGGGGAGACAGATACGCAGTATTTT. Its protein reads: CASSAGLAGETDTQYF.